Listed below are T cell receptor beta chains from one sample, sequenced in a study of T cells in Graves' hyperthyroidism and ophthalmopathy. TCRdb redid the calling of the multiplex PCR reads with MiXCR, one entry per CDR3 protein. This sample has approximately 610,000 distinct CDR3 sequences, with roughly 14% found just once. The sample comprised blood. All receptors come from a woman aged 40 to 50 with Graves' ophthalmopathy. Each CDR3 is given with its conserved first and last residue. A D gene is named only where the DNA matches it firmly. The listing skips clone size in some rows; elsewhere it reads once, few, many or a size class.

CDR3 DNA	CDR3 protein	clone size	V gene	D gene	J gene	CDR3 length
TGTGCCAGCAGTTGGGGGGGGCAGACCCAGTACTTC	CASSWGGQTQYF	many	TRBV5-8	.	TRBJ2-5	12
TGTGCCAGCAGCCAACAGGGACGAACCTACGAGCAGTACTTC	CASSQQGRTYEQYF	many	TRBV12-3/TRBV12-4	.	TRBJ2-7	14
TGCGCCAGCAGCTTGGTAGGACTGTCACAAGAGACCCAGTACTTC	CASSLVGLSQETQYF	few	TRBV5-1	.	TRBJ2-5	15
TGTGCCAGCAGGACCCTGACAGGTTCTACTGAAGCTTTCTTT	CASRTLTGSTEAFF	many	TRBV6-1	.	TRBJ1-1	14
TGTGCCAGCAGTTATCAGTTGGCGGGGTCCTACGAGCAGTACTTC	CASSYQLAGSYEQYF	once	TRBV28	.	TRBJ2-7	15
TGTGCCAGCAGTTTAGAAGGAGGTGGGCCCCAGCATTTT	CASSLEGGGPQHF	many	TRBV28	.	TRBJ1-5	13
TGTGCCACCTCTCTGGGTCCCTACGAGCAGTACTTC	CATSLGPYEQYF	many	TRBV11-1	.	TRBJ2-7	12
TGTGCCACCAGTGACAACTGGGGGTTGGGCTATGGCTACACCTTC	CATSDNWGLGYGYTF	many	TRBV24-1	.	TRBJ1-2	15
TGTGCCAGCGGTTACGACCAAGCGGGGGCCAACGTCCTGACTTTC	CASGYDQAGANVLTF	many	TRBV6-2/TRBV6-3	.	TRBJ2-6	15
TGTGCCAGCAGCACGCTTGGGGGGGGCTCCTACGAGCAGTACTTC	CASSTLGGGSYEQYF	many	TRBV7-2	TRBD2	TRBJ2-7	15
TGTGCCAGCAGTTCCCTCCAAGGTGGAGGGGGCGTTCAAGAGACCCAGTACTTC	CASSSLQGGGGVQETQYF	many	TRBV6-2/TRBV6-3	.	TRBJ2-5	18
TGTGCCAGCAGTTACTCGTATGAGGACAGGGCCTCTGGGGCCAACGTCCTGACTTTC	CASSYSYEDRASGANVLTF	.	TRBV6-2/TRBV6-3	TRBD1	TRBJ2-6	19
TGCAGCGTTGTAACAGGGGGCAATCAGCCCCAGCATTTT	CSVVTGGNQPQHF	few	TRBV29-1	TRBD1	TRBJ1-5	13
TGTGCCAGCAACTCAGATGGGTACAGGGATATAGGCTACACCTTC	CASNSDGYRDIGYTF	many	TRBV6-1	.	TRBJ1-2	15
TGCAGCGTTGATTTGACAGGTGTGGGTGTGGAGCAGTACTTC	CSVDLTGVGVEQYF	few	TRBV29-1	.	TRBJ2-7	14
TGTGCCTGGAGCCCCCGGGACACGGGATCCTACGAGCAGTACTTC	CAWSPRDTGSYEQYF	many	TRBV30	.	TRBJ2-7	15
TGTGCCAGTAGTATAGATCGGGACGGCTACACCTTC	CASSIDRDGYTF	many	TRBV19	.	TRBJ1-2	12
TGCAGTGCTCGCCGACTAGCGGGAGAAGAGACCCAGTACTTC	CSARRLAGEETQYF	.	TRBV20-1	TRBD2	TRBJ2-5	14
TGCGCCAGCAGCTTGAACGGTTTTGGGGAGACCCAGTACTTC	CASSLNGFGETQYF	many	TRBV5-1	.	TRBJ2-5	14
TGTGCCAGCAGTGAACGCAACTATGGCTACACCTTC	CASSERNYGYTF	many	TRBV2	.	TRBJ1-2	12
TGTGCCAGCAGAGGGCCGACTAGCGGGAGCTCCTACGAGCAGTACTTC	CASRGPTSGSSYEQYF	many	TRBV6-2/TRBV6-3	TRBD2	TRBJ2-7	16
TGTGCCAGCAGAGAGTACCCAACCCCACTGTACGAGCAGTACTTC	CASREYPTPLYEQYF	many	TRBV28	.	TRBJ2-7	15
TGTGCCAGCAGCCCCGGACCTTCTGGGCCCCAGCATTTT	CASSPGPSGPQHF	few	TRBV7-2	.	TRBJ1-5	13
TGTGCCAGCAGTTTAGACTTCCTGGCATTGGAGACCCAGTACTTC	CASSLDFLALETQYF	many	TRBV6-5	.	TRBJ2-5	15
TGTGCCACCAGCAGAGAAGGCAGAGCCACAGATACGCAGTATTTT	CATSREGRATDTQYF	.	TRBV15	.	TRBJ2-3	15
TGTGCCAGCAGCTTAGACGGCAGAAACTATGGCTACACCTTC	CASSLDGRNYGYTF	many	TRBV7-2	.	TRBJ1-2	14
TGTGCCAGCAGCGTAGTAGGGACAGGGAGCACCGGGGAGCTGTTTTTT	CASSVVGTGSTGELFF	.	TRBV9	TRBD1	TRBJ2-2	16
TGTGCCAGCAGCCAAGCGGGACGAGCGGGGGCCTACAATGAGCAGTTCTTC	CASSQAGRAGAYNEQFF	.	TRBV3-1	TRBD2	TRBJ2-1	17
TGTGCCAGCAGCCAAGAAGGGCGCCAGGGCCGCGAGCAGTACTTC	CASSQEGRQGREQYF	many	TRBV4-2	.	TRBJ2-7	15
TGTGCCAGCACTGTTAGCGGGAGTCCAGAGACCCAGTACTTC	CASTVSGSPETQYF	.	TRBV12-3/TRBV12-4	TRBD2	TRBJ2-5	14
TGTGCCAGCAGCTTGACTCAGGGTTACGGAAACACCATATATTTT	CASSLTQGYGNTIYF	many	TRBV11-2	.	TRBJ1-3	15
TGTGCCAGCAGCCAAGCGGGAGCTCGAGGGGAGCTGTTTTTT	CASSQAGARGELFF	.	TRBV3-1	.	TRBJ2-2	14
TGTGCCAGCAGCCTTAGACACCCGGACGGCCGCAATCAGCCCCAGCATTTT	CASSLRHPDGRNQPQHF	many	TRBV28	.	TRBJ1-5	17
TGTGCCAGCAGTGCGGGACAGGAGTCCTACGAGCAGTACTTC	CASSAGQESYEQYF	many	TRBV6-2/TRBV6-3	TRBD1	TRBJ2-7	14
TGTGCCAGCAGTTTGGTGGAAGGCACCCATGGCTACACCTTC	CASSLVEGTHGYTF	many	TRBV12-3/TRBV12-4	.	TRBJ1-2	14
TGTGCCAGCAGCCCGACAGGGTCCATTAGAGCTAACTATGGCTACACCTTC	CASSPTGSIRANYGYTF	many	TRBV4-2	TRBD1	TRBJ1-2	17
TGTGCCAGCAGCTTTGGGGCCTATCTCACCGGGGAGCTGTTTTTT	CASSFGAYLTGELFF	many	TRBV7-2	.	TRBJ2-2	15
TGTGCCAGCAGCGTTCACAAAGCAGACCTTAACTATGGCTACACCTTC	CASSVHKADLNYGYTF	many	TRBV6-2/TRBV6-3	.	TRBJ1-2	16
TGTGCCAGCTCACCAGTAGGGGCAGAAAGCACAGATACGCAGTATTTT	CASSPVGAESTDTQYF	few	TRBV18	.	TRBJ2-3	16
TGTGCCAGCAGTGAGTGGGGGAATGGCTACGAGCAGTACTTC	CASSEWGNGYEQYF	many	TRBV6-1	.	TRBJ2-7	14
TGCAGCGGTACAGGGGACTACACTGAAGCTTTCTTT	CSGTGDYTEAFF	many	TRBV29-1	TRBD1	TRBJ1-1	12
TGTGCCAGCAGCCCCCCCGACAGGGGGTTATGGGAGCAGTACTTC	CASSPPDRGLWEQYF	many	TRBV7-2	TRBD1	TRBJ2-7	15
TGCGCCAGCAGAAGCGGGACGCGCACCGGGGAGCTGTTTTTT	CASRSGTRTGELFF	many	TRBV10-2	TRBD2	TRBJ2-2	14
TGTGCCCTCGACCGGGACAGGAGCTCCTACGAGCAGTACTTC	CALDRDRSSYEQYF	.	TRBV6-1	TRBD1	TRBJ2-7	14
TGTGCCAGCAGCGTGGGGGGACAGGGGATGCTGAACACTGAAGCTTTCTTT	CASSVGGQGMLNTEAFF	.	TRBV9	TRBD1	TRBJ1-1	17
TGTGCCAGCAGCTTCCATTGGCAGGAACCTAACTATGGCTACACCTTC	CASSFHWQEPNYGYTF	.	TRBV5-5	.	TRBJ1-2	16
TGTGCCAGCAGTGAAAGTGACTGGAGGGGGCGAACTGAAGCTTTCTTT	CASSESDWRGRTEAFF	.	TRBV6-1	TRBD1	TRBJ1-1	16
TGCAGTGCTAGAGCACTTAACACTGAAGCTTTCTTT	CSARALNTEAFF	many	TRBV20-1	.	TRBJ1-1	12
TGTGCCAGCCGGGGACAGGGGGAGGGGGGACGCACTGAAGCTTTCTTT	CASRGQGEGGRTEAFF	.	TRBV18	TRBD1	TRBJ1-1	16
TGCAGTGCTCACCCCGGACAGGGAAGAGACGAGCAGTACTTC	CSAHPGQGRDEQYF	many	TRBV20-1	TRBD1	TRBJ2-7	14
TGTGCCAGTAGTAAGAGACTAGCGGATTTTCCCTACGAGCAGTACTTC	CASSKRLADFPYEQYF	many	TRBV19	TRBD2	TRBJ2-7	16
TGCGCCAGCAGCTCCATTGGGGAGGCAACTAACACCGGGGAGCTGTTTTTT	CASSSIGEATNTGELFF	many	TRBV5-1	.	TRBJ2-2	17
TGTGCCATCAGTGAAGGAGGAGCGGGTCCGGAGACCCAGTACTTC	CAISEGGAGPETQYF	many	TRBV10-3	.	TRBJ2-5	15
TGTGCCAGCTCACGCAGCGGGGGCGCAGGCGGGGAGCTGTTTTTT	CASSRSGGAGGELFF	few	TRBV18	TRBD2	TRBJ2-2	15
TGTGCCAGCAGTTGGGCACGGACAGGGGTCGATGGCTACACCTTC	CASSWARTGVDGYTF	many	TRBV28	TRBD1	TRBJ1-2	15
TGTGCCGTAGGACTAGCGGGGCCCAGGGACTTC	CAVGLAGPRDF	.	TRBV10-3	TRBD2	TRBJ2-7	11
TGTGCCAGCAGTAAGGCAGGGGAGAGCAATCAGCCCCAGCATTTT	CASSKAGESNQPQHF	.	TRBV6-1	.	TRBJ1-5	15
TGCAGTGCCGCGCAGGGTCGTGGAGAGACCCAGTACTTC	CSAAQGRGETQYF	.	TRBV20-1	.	TRBJ2-5	13
TGTGCCAGCAGCAAAGGACAGGGTGATTATGGCTACACCTTC	CASSKGQGDYGYTF	few	TRBV7-9	TRBD1	TRBJ1-2	14